Each of the 4 T cell receptor beta chains below was sequenced from the same sample in a study of T-cell reconstitution after alpha-beta-depleted transplantation in children. It was with unique molecular identifiers that the TCRbeta library was prepared. TCRdb re-derived calls from the PCR reads in MiXCR, one entry per CDR3 protein. The table lists just under 250,000 distinct CDR3 sequences, around 25% of them singletons. The sample in question was PBMCs, obtained before TCRalphabeta/CD19-depleted stem cell transplant. Receptors were obtained from a girl aged 2-10 years with Fanconi anemia, due to receive a stem cell transplant.

This clonotype was counted between two and nine times. This chain links TRBV25-1 with TRBJ1-2; D is unclear. This CDR3 has 13 residues. Germline V gene sequence: CDR1 MGHDK, CDR2 SYGVNS. Trimming shortened V by 3 bases and J by 4 bases, and 9 bases separated the two germline ends. The CDR3 loop is CASSETYGYGYTF. CDR3 nucleotides: TGTGCCAGCAGTGAGACCTATGGCTATGGCTACACCTTC.

This clonotype has at least ten counts. The chain uses TRBV12-3 or TRBV12-4 and TRBJ2-7; TRBD2 agrees at 11 bases. The junction had 7 bases not matched to a gene; V was cut back by 6 bases and J by 3 bases. CDR3 length equals 15 residues. The CDR3 coding sequence is TGTGCCAGCAGGGCCGGGACTAGCGGCTACTACGAGCAGTACTTC. Residues: CASRAGTSGYYEQYF.

This clonotype has at least ten counts. This rearrangement joins TRBV29-1 to TRBJ2-2, with 13 positions matching TRBD2. Germline CDR1 SQVTM, CDR2 ANQGSEA. This CDR3 has 16 residues. Trimming cost V 4 bases and J 8 bases; bases outside gene matches: 10. The CDR3 DNA reads TGCAGCGTTGTGGGTACTAGCGGGAGGGGACGTGGGGAGCTGTTTTTT. It translates to CSVVGTSGRGRGELFF.

This clonotype was seen ten or more times. The J gene is TRBJ2-7, the V gene TRBV7-2, with 9 bases fitting TRBD2. The ends lost 5 bases at V and 4 bases at J; junction bases unmatched: 6. CDR1 and CDR2 from the germline V gene are SGHTA and FQGNSA. There are 14 residues in the CDR3. The CDR3, as DNA: TGTGCCAGCAGCCTCAGCGGGGGGCCTTACGAGCAGTACTTC. It yields the protein CASSLSGGPYEQYF.